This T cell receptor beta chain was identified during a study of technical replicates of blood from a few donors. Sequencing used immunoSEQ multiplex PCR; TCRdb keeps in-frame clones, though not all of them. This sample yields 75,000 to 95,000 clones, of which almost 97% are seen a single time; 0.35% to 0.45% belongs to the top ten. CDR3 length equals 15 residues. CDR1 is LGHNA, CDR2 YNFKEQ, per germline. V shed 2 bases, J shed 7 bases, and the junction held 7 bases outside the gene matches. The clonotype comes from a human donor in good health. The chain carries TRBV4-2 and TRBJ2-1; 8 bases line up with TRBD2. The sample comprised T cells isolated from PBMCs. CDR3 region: CASSQSSGMGNEQFF. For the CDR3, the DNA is TGTGCCAGCAGCCAAAGTAGCGGGATGGGAAATGAGCAGTTCTTC.